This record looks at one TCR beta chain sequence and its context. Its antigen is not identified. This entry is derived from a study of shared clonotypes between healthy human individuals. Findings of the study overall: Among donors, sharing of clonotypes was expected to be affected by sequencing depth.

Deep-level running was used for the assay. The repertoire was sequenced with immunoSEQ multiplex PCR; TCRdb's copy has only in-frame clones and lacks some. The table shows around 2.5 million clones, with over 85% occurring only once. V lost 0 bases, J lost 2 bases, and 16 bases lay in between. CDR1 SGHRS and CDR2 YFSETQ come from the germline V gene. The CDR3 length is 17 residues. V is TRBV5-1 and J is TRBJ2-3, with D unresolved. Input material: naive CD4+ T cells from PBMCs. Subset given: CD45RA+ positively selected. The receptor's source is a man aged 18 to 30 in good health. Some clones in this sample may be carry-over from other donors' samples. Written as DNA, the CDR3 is TGCGCCAGCAGCTTGGCTCGCGGCTACAAATTCACAGATACGCAGTATTTT. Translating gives CASSLARGYKFTDTQYF.